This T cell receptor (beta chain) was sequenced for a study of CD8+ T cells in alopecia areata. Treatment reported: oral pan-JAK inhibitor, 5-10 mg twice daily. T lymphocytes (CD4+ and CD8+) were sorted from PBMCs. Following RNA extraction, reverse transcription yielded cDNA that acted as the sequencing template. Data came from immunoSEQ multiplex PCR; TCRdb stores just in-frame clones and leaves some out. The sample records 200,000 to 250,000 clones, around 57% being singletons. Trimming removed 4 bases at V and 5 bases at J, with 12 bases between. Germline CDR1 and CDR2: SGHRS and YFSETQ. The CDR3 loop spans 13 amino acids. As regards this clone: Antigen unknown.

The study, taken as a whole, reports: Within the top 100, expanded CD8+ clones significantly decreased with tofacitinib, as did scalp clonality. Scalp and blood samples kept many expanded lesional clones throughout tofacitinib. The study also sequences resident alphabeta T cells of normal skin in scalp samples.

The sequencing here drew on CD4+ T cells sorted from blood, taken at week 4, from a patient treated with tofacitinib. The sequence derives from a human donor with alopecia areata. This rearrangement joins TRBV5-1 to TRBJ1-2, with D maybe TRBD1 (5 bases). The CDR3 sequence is CASSGGQGYGYTF. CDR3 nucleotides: TGCGCCAGCAGCGGGGGTCAGGGATATGGCTACACCTTC.